Listed below are T cell receptor beta chains from one sample, sequenced in a study of cytomegalovirus exposure and HLA in healthy donors. The repertoire was sequenced with immunoSEQ multiplex PCR; TCRdb's copy has only in-frame clones and lacks some. The repertoire holds about 96,000 clones, with about 70% as singletons. Sequencing was performed on PBMCs. These receptors originate from a female donor in good health and CMV-seropositive. CDR3s include the opening cysteine and the closing phenylalanine or tryptophan. A D gene is named only where the DNA matches it firmly.

d_gene	v_gene	j_gene	CDR3aa	CDR3nt
-	TRBV6-1	TRBJ2-2	CASSPPGVLGELFF	TGTGCCAGCAGTCCACCCGGGGTACTAGGGGAGCTGTTTTTT
-	TRBV30	TRBJ1-1	CAWTLAEFENTEAFF	TGTGCCTGGACCTTGGCGGAGTTCGAGAACACTGAAGCTTTCTTT
TRBD2	TRBV11-2	TRBJ2-3	CASSLVAGGADTQYF	TGTGCCAGCAGCTTGGTTGCGGGGGGTGCGGATACGCAGTATTTT
TRBD1	TRBV28	TRBJ1-5	CASSLGDSLYQPQHF	TGTGCCAGCAGCCTAGGGGACAGTCTCTATCAGCCCCAGCATTTT
-	TRBV7-2	TRBJ1-2	CASRDQGRGNYGYTF	TGTGCCAGCAGGGATCAAGGTCGGGGTAACTATGGCTACACCTTC
-	TRBV28	TRBJ1-2	CASSLASFYYGYTF	TGTGCCAGCAGTTTAGCCAGTTTCTACTATGGCTACACCTTC
-	TRBV30	TRBJ2-7	CAWASGSYYEQYF	TGTGCCTGGGCCTCGGGTTCTTACTACGAGCAGTACTTC
-	TRBV7-9	TRBJ1-1	CASSLPGMNTEAFF	TGTGCCAGCAGCTTACCAGGGATGAACACTGAAGCTTTCTTT
TRBD1	TRBV28	TRBJ1-5	CASSFSPTGDPYSNQPQHF	TGTGCCAGCAGTTTTAGCCCAACAGGGGACCCTTATAGCAATCAGCCCCAGCATTTT
TRBD2	TRBV7-8	TRBJ2-3	CASSRTREVADTQYF	TGTGCCAGCAGCCGGACGCGGGAGGTGGCAGATACGCAGTATTTT
TRBD1	TRBV7-6	TRBJ1-1	CASSSDRGSDTEAFF	TGTGCCAGCAGCTCTGACAGGGGATCGGACACTGAAGCTTTCTTT
-	TRBV30	TRBJ1-2	CAWTWGGRDYGYTF	TGTGCCTGGACTTGGGGGGGGCGAGACTATGGCTACACCTTC
-	TRBV4-1	TRBJ1-5	CASSPPGYVNQPQHF	TGCGCCAGCAGCCCTCCGGGATACGTAAATCAGCCCCAGCATTTT
-	TRBV10-3	TRBJ1-1	CAISEGEGAGGEAFF	TGTGCCATCAGTGAGGGGGAAGGGGCAGGCGGTGAAGCTTTCTTT
-	TRBV10-1	TRBJ1-1	CASSGDSGPEAFF	TGCGCCAGCAGTGGGGACTCCGGGCCTGAAGCTTTCTTT
-	TRBV2	TRBJ2-2	CASSDSRGLPGGTGELFF	TGTGCCAGCAGTGACTCGCGGGGACTCCCCGGAGGCACCGGGGAGCTGTTTTTT
-	TRBV5-1	TRBJ2-1	CASSFRQASYNEQFF	TGCGCCAGCAGCTTTCGACAGGCCTCCTACAATGAGCAGTTCTTC